These T cell receptor beta chains were read from a single sample in a study of blood T cell repertoires in COVID-19. Using immunoSEQ multiplex PCR, the repertoire was profiled, and TCRdb retains in-frame clones only, with some absent. The sample lists tens of thousands of clones, 65% to 90% seen once, with approximately 7.6% in the top ten. The sequenced sample consisted of peripheral blood. The receptors come from a human donor in a cohort sampled during active COVID-19. The CDR3 runs from the conserved cysteine through the conserved F or W. The D gene is left open where the match is weak. The size of a clone is reported for some rows only, either as once, few or many, or as a class for expanded clones.

TRBV30,few,-,TRBJ1-5,TGTGCCTGGAGTGTACTCGACAGGCGCAATCAGCCCCAGCATTTT,CAWSVLDRRNQPQHF
TRBV2,-,TRBD1,TRBJ2-7,TGTGCCAGCAGTGGACAGGGGATTACCTACGAGCAGTACTTC,CASSGQGITYEQYF
TRBV6-6,-,TRBD1,TRBJ2-2,TGTGCCAGCAGTTACGCGGGACAGGGTTCCGGGGAGCTGTTTTTT,CASSYAGQGSGELFF
TRBV28,-,TRBD1,TRBJ2-5,TGTGCCAGCAGTCGTACAGGGGGCTTGCAAGAGACCCAGTACTTC,CASSRTGGLQETQYF
TRBV27,few,TRBD1,TRBJ2-7,TGTGCCAGCGGCTCTTCAGGAGACAGGGTTTCCGAGCAGTACTTC,CASGSSGDRVSEQYF
TRBV5-1,-,TRBD1,TRBJ1-2,TGCGCCAGCAGCCCGCAGGGGACAGGCACCAACTATGGCTACACCTTC,CASSPQGTGTNYGYTF
TRBV19,-,-,TRBJ1-5,TGTGCCAGTAGTCAAAAAGGGTCAGGGGTAAGCAATCAGCCCCAGCATTTT,CASSQKGSGVSNQPQHF
TRBV6-5,-,-,TRBJ2-2,TGTGCCAGCAGTTACTCAGAGACCGGGGAGCTGTTTTTT,CASSYSETGELFF
TRBV6-1,-,TRBD2,TRBJ2-7,TGTGCCAGCAGTGTCTTTGGTTTAGCGGGTACCTACGAGCAGTACTTC,CASSVFGLAGTYEQYF
TRBV11-2,-,-,TRBJ1-5,TGTGCCAGCAGCTTTAGCCGCAATCAGCCCCAGCATTTT,CASSFSRNQPQHF
TRBV18,once,TRBD2,TRBJ2-5,TGTGCCAGCTCACCGGCTCCGACTAGCGGAGAACAAGAGACCCAGTACTTC,CASSPAPTSGEQETQYF
TRBV30,-,-,TRBJ2-1,TGTGCCTGGAGTGTACAGGGAAATGAGCAGTTCTTC,CAWSVQGNEQFF
TRBV20-1,once,-,TRBJ1-2,TGCAGTGCTAGAGGAGGATATGGCTACACCTTC,CSARGGYGYTF
TRBV7-3,-,-,TRBJ2-3,TGTGCCAGCAGCTTAAAGTCGGGAAGCCCCACGGATACGCAGTATTTT,CASSLKSGSPTDTQYF